Listed here are 4 T cell receptor beta chains from one sample, sequenced in a study of cytomegalovirus exposure and HLA in healthy donors (dated by TCRdb to between 2016 and 2019). Libraries came from the immunoSEQ multiplex PCR assay. For the multiplex PCR, a mixture combining 60 forward primers for TCR Vbeta segments and 13 reverse primers for TCR Jbeta segments was used. This immuneACCESS table, as held by TCRdb, lists in-frame sequences with V and J called but not all clones. Of the missing ones, under half trace to an unresolved V gene in checked studies; the others have no known cause. Present in this sample are 150,000 to 200,000 clones, more than 85% of which were seen just once. The ten largest make up 0.2% to 0.3% of the sample. Sequencing was carried out using PBMCs. These receptors were obtained from a girl younger than two in good health and CMV-seronegative.

This sequence joins TRBV2 and TRBJ2-5; 10 positions agree with TRBD2. The junction had 5 bases not matched to a gene; V was cut back by 6 bases and J by 4 bases. Germline lookup yields CDR1 SNHLY and CDR2 FYNNEI. The CDR3 runs to 14 residues. CDR3 residues: CASRVAGGRETQYF. DNA for the CDR3: TGTGCCAGCAGAGTAGCGGGGGGTAGAGAGACCCAGTACTTC.

The chain uses TRBV19 and TRBJ2-3; possible D gene TRBD2, 5 bases. The germline V and J ends were trimmed by 3 bases and 4 bases, with 23 bases remaining between them. The CDR3 runs 18 residues. Germline lookup yields CDR1 LNHDA and CDR2 SQIVND (reference sequence). CDR3 residues: CASSIRAPSGSSPDTQYF. The DNA for the CDR3 is TGTGCCAGTAGTATTCGGGCCCCAAGCGGTAGCAGCCCAGATACGCAGTATTTT.

The V gene is TRBV7-9, the J gene TRBJ1-1; TRBD1 matches 7 bases. The germline V gene encodes CDR1 SEHNR and CDR2 FQNEAQ (reference sequence). Trimming cost V 6 bases and J 10 bases; bases outside gene matches: 20. CDR3 size: 16 residues. The CDR3 nucleotides are TGTGCCAGCAGACATAAGGAGGAAACAGGGGTGAAAGGAGCTTTCTTT. This encodes CASRHKEETGVKGAFF.

The J gene is TRBJ2-7, the V gene TRBV7-2; D gene unclear. This CDR3 has 13 residues. The ends were cut back, 1 base at V and 4 bases at J, with 8 bases in the middle. CDR1 and CDR2 from the germline V gene are SGHTA and FQGNSA. CDR3 in amino acids: CASSLVARYEQYF. CDR3 sequence (DNA): TGTGCCAGCAGCTTAGTGGCCAGGTACGAGCAGTACTTC.